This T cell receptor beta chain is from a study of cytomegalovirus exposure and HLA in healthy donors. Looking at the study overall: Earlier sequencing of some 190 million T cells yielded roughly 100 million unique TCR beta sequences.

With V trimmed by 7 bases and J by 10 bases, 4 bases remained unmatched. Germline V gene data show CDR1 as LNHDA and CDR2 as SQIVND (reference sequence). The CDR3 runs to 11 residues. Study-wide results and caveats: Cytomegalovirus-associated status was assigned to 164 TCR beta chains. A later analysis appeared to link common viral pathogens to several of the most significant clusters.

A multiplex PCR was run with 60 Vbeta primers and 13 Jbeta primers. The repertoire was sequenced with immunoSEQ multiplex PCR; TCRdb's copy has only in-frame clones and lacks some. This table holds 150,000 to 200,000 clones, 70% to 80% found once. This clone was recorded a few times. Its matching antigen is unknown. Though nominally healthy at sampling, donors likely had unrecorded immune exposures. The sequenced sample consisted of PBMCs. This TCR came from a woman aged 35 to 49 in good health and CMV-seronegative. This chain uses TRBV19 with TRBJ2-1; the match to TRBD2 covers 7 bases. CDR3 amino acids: CASTLAEEQFF. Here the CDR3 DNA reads TGTGCCAGTACCCTAGCGGAGGAGCAGTTCTTC.